This T cell receptor (beta chain) was identified in a study of regulatory T cells in long-lasting Graves disease. Findings of the study overall: TRBV28 was favored in persistent disease, as were TRBJ1-2 and TRBJ2-5.

The TCR beta library used iRepertoire HTBI primers with Arm-PCR amplification of CDR3. TCRdb redid the calling of the multiplex PCR reads with MiXCR, one entry per CDR3 protein. This sample has more than 300,000 distinct CDR3 sequences, with about 16% found just once. This clonotype was recorded many times. Its target is not known. Described time point: newly diagnosed GD, antithyroid drugs for less than 3 months. RNA extracted from PBMCs served as the sequencing template. V shed 4 bases and J 2 bases; nucleotides not matched to a gene: 4. CDR1 and CDR2 from the germline V gene are PRHDT and FYEKMQ (reference sequence). CDR3 size: 14 residues. This sample also belongs to another study, concerning T cells in Graves' hyperthyroidism and ophthalmopathy. This second study notes: Patients counted as stable if ophthalmopathy did not develop within 18 months.

This receptor was identified in a woman aged 18-30 years with Graves disease. V usage is TRBV13 and J usage is TRBJ2-5; TRBD2 matches at 7 bases. Sequenced here: peripheral blood mononuclear cells (PBMCs), sampled at new diagnosis, from a patient treated with antithyroid drugs. CDR3 residues: CASSYGTNQETQYF. DNA for the CDR3: TGTGCCAGCAGCTACGGGACTAATCAAGAGACCCAGTACTTC.